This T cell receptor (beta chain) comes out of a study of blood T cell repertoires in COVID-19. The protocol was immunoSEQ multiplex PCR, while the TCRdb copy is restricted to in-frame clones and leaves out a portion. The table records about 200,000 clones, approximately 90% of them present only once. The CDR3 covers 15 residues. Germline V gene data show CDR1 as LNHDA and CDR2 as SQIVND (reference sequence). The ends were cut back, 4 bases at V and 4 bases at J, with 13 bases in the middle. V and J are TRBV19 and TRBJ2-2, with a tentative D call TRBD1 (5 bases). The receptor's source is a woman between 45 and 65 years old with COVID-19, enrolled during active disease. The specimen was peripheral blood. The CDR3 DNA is TGTGCCAGTAGTACCTTTCAGGGCGTCACCGGGGAGCTGTTTTTT. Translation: CASSTFQGVTGELFF. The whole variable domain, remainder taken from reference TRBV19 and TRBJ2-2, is DGGITQSPKYLFRKEGQNVTLSCEQNLNHDAMYWYRQDPGQGLRLIYYSQIVNDFQKGDIAEGYSVSREKKESFPLTVTSAQKNPTAFYLCASSTFQGVTGELFFGEGSRLTVL.